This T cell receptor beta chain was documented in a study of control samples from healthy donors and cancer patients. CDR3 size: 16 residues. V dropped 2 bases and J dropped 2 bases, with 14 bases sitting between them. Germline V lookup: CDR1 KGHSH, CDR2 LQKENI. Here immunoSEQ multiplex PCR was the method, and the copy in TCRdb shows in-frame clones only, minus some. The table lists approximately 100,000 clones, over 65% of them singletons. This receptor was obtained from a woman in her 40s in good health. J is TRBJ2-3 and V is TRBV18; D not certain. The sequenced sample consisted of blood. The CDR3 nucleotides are TGTGCCAGCTCACCAACCCCGAAACCCCTCACAGATACGCAGTATTTT. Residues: CASSPTPKPLTDTQYF. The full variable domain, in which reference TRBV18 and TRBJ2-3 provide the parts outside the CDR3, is NAGVMQNPRHLVRRRGQEARLRCSPMKGHSHVYWYRQLPEEGLKFMVYLQKENIIDESGMPKERFSAEFPKEGPSILRIQQVVRGDSAAYFCASSPTPKPLTDTQYFGPGTRLTVL.